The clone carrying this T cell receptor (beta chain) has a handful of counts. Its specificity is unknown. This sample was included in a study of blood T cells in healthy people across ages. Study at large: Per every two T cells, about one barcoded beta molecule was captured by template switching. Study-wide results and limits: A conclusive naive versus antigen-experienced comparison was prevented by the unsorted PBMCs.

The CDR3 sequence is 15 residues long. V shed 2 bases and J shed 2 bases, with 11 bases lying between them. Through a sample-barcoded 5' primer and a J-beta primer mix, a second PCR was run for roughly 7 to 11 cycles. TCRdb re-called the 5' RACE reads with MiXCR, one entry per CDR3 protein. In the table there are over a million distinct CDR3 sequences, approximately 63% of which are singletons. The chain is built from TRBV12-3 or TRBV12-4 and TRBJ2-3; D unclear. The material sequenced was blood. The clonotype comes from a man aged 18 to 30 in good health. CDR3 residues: CASSLSSRITDTQYF. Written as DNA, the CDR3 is TGTGCCAGCAGTTTAAGCAGCAGGATCACAGATACGCAGTATTTT.